One T cell receptor beta chain is described in this entry. This clone's antigen is unknown. No much larger clone is present one base from it, and per-base qualities are unavailable. The same CDR3 can be traced to other DNA sequences in this sample. Another Seattle source contributed samples from volunteer blood donors who had recovered from COVID-19. Each collaborating institution followed its own protocols to collect whole blood in K2EDTA tubes. For TCRbeta analysis, collaborators shipped samples in one of three forms: frozen whole blood, isolated PBMCs, or DNA extracted from either of those sample types. This specimen belongs to a study of blood T cell repertoires in COVID-19 (dated by TCRdb to 2020 to 2022). At the level of the whole study: Collaborator samples came from the United States, Italy and Spain and covered acute and convalescent phases of COVID-19. The prospective study material was composed of cDNA or gDNA derived from T cells, B-cell-depleted T cells, or PBMCs. Subjects who had been exposed to COVID-19, were actively infected with it, or had recovered from it provided the deeply sampled blood TCRbeta repertoires that made up the dataset. The repertoires were released in a freely available public database meant as a resource for research on the immune response to SARS-CoV-2. Samples were obtained from the ongoing ImmuneRACE study (first 160 participants) and from about 1,300 subjects provided by 6 global collaborators. The sample metadata nearly always contained a de-identified subject ID, COVID-19 status, age in years and sex. Where available, HLA class I and class II types were obtained from metadata supplied by the sample provider rather than from assay-based typing. Study-level results and caveats: How much clinical and demographic metadata was included differed by source and by participant, and the metadata was provided uncurated.

The immunoSEQ Assay, a bias-controlled multiplex PCR, was used to amplify TCRbeta CDR3 regions from genomic DNA. In the original analysis: Nucleated cell counts per sample were estimated from amplification of reference gene primers within the assay. Sequence reads were collapsed and filtered to measure the absolute abundance of every unique TCRbeta CDR3 rearrangement. Productive Simpson clonality was computed per sample as the square root of Simpson's diversity index over productive rearrangements. Drawn from immuneACCESS, this table holds only the in-frame rearrangements with V and J called that TCRdb kept. Clones are partly lost; checked studies trace under half to an unresolved V gene and leave the rest unexplained. Clone size and the V and J calls come from that table; the DNA yielded D and trimming. For this sample the table gives approximately 160,000 clones, of which 70% to 85% were detected only once. The ten largest clonotypes hold about 1.2% of the sample.

CDR1 and CDR2 are drawn from the germline V gene (reference sequence): LNHDA, SQIVND. CDR3 length: 14 amino acids, cysteine to phenylalanine. Here the CDR3 DNA is all that survives: 42 bases in frame from base 1. Trimmed from V: 6 bases; trimmed from J: 5 bases; junction bases lacking a gene match: 6. Sequencing was carried out using peripheral blood. The rearrangement combines TRBV19 with TRBJ2-5; a stretch of 10 junction bases matches TRBD1. This clonotype was obtained from a man between 60 and 75 years old who had recovered from COVID-19. The CDR3 protein is CASRRQGAGETQYF. The DNA reads TGTGCCAGTAGGAGACAGGGGGCCGGGGAGACCCAGTACTTC.